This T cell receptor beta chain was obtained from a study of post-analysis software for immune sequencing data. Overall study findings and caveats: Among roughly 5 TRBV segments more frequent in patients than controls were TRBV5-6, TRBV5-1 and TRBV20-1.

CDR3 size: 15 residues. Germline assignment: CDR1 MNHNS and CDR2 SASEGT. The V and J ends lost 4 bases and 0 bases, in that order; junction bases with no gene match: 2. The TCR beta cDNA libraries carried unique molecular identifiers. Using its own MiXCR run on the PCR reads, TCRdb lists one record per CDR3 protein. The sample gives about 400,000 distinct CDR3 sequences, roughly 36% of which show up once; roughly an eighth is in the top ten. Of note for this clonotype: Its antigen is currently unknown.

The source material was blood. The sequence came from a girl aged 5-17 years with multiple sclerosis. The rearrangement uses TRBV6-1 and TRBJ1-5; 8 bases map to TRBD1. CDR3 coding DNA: TGTGCCAGCAGTGGGACAGGGCATAGCAATCAGCCCCAGCATTTT. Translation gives CASSGTGHSNQPQHF.